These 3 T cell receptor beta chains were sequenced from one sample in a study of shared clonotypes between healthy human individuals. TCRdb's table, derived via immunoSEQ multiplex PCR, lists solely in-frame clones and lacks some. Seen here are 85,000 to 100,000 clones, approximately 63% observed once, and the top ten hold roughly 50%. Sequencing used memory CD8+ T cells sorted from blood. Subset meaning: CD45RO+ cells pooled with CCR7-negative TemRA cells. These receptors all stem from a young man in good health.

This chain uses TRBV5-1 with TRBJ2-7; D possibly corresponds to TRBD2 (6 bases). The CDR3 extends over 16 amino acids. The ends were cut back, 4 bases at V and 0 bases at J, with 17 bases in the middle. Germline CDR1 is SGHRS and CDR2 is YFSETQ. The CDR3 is CASSGMGGWTSYEQYF. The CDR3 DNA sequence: TGCGCCAGCAGCGGGATGGGGGGATGGACCTCCTACGAGCAGTACTTC.

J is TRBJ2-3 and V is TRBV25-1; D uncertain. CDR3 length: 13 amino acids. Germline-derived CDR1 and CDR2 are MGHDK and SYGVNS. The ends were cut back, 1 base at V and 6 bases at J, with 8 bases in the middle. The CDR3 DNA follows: TGTGCCAGCAGTGAATCGATCGTGGATACGCAGTATTTT. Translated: CASSESIVDTQYF.

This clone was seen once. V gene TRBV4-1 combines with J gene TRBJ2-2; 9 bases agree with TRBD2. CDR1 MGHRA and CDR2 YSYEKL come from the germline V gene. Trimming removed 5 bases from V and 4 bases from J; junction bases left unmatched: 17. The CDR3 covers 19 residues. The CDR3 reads CASSVNSLQREAVTGELFF. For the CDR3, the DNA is TGCGCCAGCAGCGTGAACAGTTTGCAGCGGGAGGCGGTCACCGGGGAGCTGTTTTTT.